Presented here are 19 T cell receptor beta chains from one specimen sequenced in a study of T-cell memory formation after mild COVID-19. A single record per CDR3 protein comes from TCRdb applying MiXCR to the 5' RACE reads. Of some 300,000 distinct CDR3 sequences in the sample, approximately 19% were seen once. Sequenced: PBMCs or a T cell subset sorted from them (not recorded which). The receptors come from a man between 18 and 29 years old who had mild COVID-19 (a few samples of this study predate the infection). Cell type and time point are not known.

This clonotype was picked up a small number of times. J is TRBJ1-2 and V is TRBV7-9; a possible D gene is TRBD1 (5 bases). Germline V gene data show CDR1 as SEHNR and CDR2 as FQNEAQ (reference sequence). Deletions cut 3 bases from V and 6 bases from J, with 20 bases between. CDR3 length equals 16 residues. This CDR3 reads CASSLIGDGGADGYTF. For the CDR3, the DNA is TGTGCCAGCAGCTTGATAGGGGATGGGGGTGCTGATGGCTACACCTTC.

In its sample, this clonotype was seen a few times. The V call is TRBV20-1, the J call TRBJ1-6; tentative D call: TRBD1 (5 bases). The CDR3 has 15 amino acids. With 0 bases removed from V and 5 bases from J, the gap between germline ends came to 11 bases. The germline V gene encodes CDR1 DFQATT and CDR2 SNEGSKA (reference sequence). The CDR3, as DNA: TGCAGTGCTAGAGATGGGGGATGGGATAATTCACCCCTCCACTTT. As protein: CSARDGGWDNSPLHF.

This clonotype was counted only a few times. The chain links TRBV28 to TRBJ2-6, with D tentatively TRBD2 (6 bases). Trimming shortened V by 6 bases and J by 0 bases, and 12 bases separated the two germline ends. Germline-derived CDR1 and CDR2 are MDHEN and SYDVKM. The CDR3 has 16 amino acids. CDR3: CASRAEGSSGANVLTF. The CDR3 DNA is TGTGCCAGCAGGGCGGAGGGTAGCTCTGGGGCCAACGTCCTGACTTTC.

The chain combines TRBV7-2 with TRBJ2-1; 8 bases are shared with TRBD1. Losses at the gene ends were 8 bases for V and 13 bases for J; bases not matched to a gene: 10. The germline V gene has CDR1 SGHTA and CDR2 FQGNSA. CDR3 size: 12 residues. The CDR3 nucleotides are TGTGCCAGCCGAACCGACAGGGGTCCCCAGTTCTTC. It translates to CASRTDRGPQFF.

There are a few counts of this clonotype. The chain has TRBV20-1 and TRBJ1-1, with D possibly matching TRBD1 (5 bases). The V end lost 3 bases, the J end lost 4 bases, and 12 bases lay between the germline ends. The germline V gene has CDR1 DFQATT and CDR2 SNEGSKA (reference sequence). CDR3 length equals 13 residues. This CDR3 is CSARGGSGTEAFF. DNA for the CDR3: TGCAGTGCTAGGGGGGGGTCGGGCACTGAAGCTTTCTTT.

The gene calls are TRBV10-3 and TRBJ2-2, with unresolved D. CDR1 is ENHRY and CDR2 is SYGVKD in the germline V gene. V lost 8 bases and J 3 bases, leaving 7 bases between the germline ends. The CDR3 sequence is 12 residues long. The CDR3, as DNA: TGTGCCATCGCGGACGACACCGGGGAGCTGTTTTTT. Translated, it gives CAIADDTGELFF.

The chain recombines TRBV24-1 with TRBJ2-7; tentative D call: TRBD1 (6 bases). Between the trimmed V and J ends, which lost 4 bases and 1 base, there was a span of 16 bases. CDR3 length: 16 residues. CDR1 is KGHDR and CDR2 is SFDVKD in the germline V gene. The CDR3 DNA sequence: TGTGCCACCAGTGACTTACAGGGCGGTCAGTCCTACGAGCAGTACTTC. This gives the protein CATSDLQGGQSYEQYF.

This clonotype occurred a few times. The chain recombines TRBV20-1 with TRBJ1-1, with D hard to call. Trimming removed 0 bases at V and 1 base at J, with 15 bases between. CDR3 size: 16 residues. Germline V gene data show CDR1 as DFQATT and CDR2 as SNEGSKA (reference sequence). The CDR3 reads CSAREWANPGNTEAFF. CDR3 in DNA: TGCAGTGCTAGAGAGTGGGCGAACCCGGGGAACACTGAAGCTTTCTTT.

A few counts support this clonotype. This chain uses TRBV7-2 with TRBJ2-3; a possible D gene is TRBD1 (5 bases). The CDR3 length is 15 residues. Trimming removed 5 bases at V and 0 bases at J, with 12 bases between. Per germline, CDR1 SGHTA and CDR2 FQGNSA. The CDR3 coding sequence is TGTGCCAGCAGCCGCGACAGACCCAGCACAGATACGCAGTATTTT. It encodes CASSRDRPSTDTQYF. The variable domain in full, with the rest retrieved from reference TRBV7-2 and TRBJ2-3, is GAGVSQSPSNKVTEKGKDVELRCDPISGHTALYWYRQSLGQGLEFLIYFQGNSAPDKSGLPSDRFSAERTGGSVSTLTIQRTQQEDSAVYLCASSRDRPSTDTQYFGPGTRLTVL.

The chain recombines TRBV5-6 with TRBJ2-7; no definite D call. Germline values: CDR1 SGHDT, CDR2 YYEEEE. This CDR3 region has 13 residues. The V and J ends lost 2 bases and 1 base respectively, with 7 bases between them. CDR3: CASSLESSYEQYF. For the CDR3, the DNA is TGTGCCAGCAGCTTAGAGAGTTCCTACGAGCAGTACTTC.

This clonotype was seen only a few times. The chain is built from TRBV10-3 and TRBJ2-7; the D is unclear. V was pared by 0 bases and J by 1 base, with 4 bases between. The length of the CDR3 is 13 residues. Germline V CDR1 and CDR2: ENHRY, SYGVKD. This CDR3 is CAISESGSYEQYF. In nucleotides, the CDR3 is TGTGCCATCAGTGAGTCGGGTTCCTACGAGCAGTACTTC.

The V and J genes are TRBV3-1 and TRBJ2-5; 7 bases align to TRBD2. The germline CDR1 and CDR2 sequences are LGHDT and YNNKEL (reference sequence). The CDR3 spans 16 residues. Unmatched junction bases numbered 8, after V lost 0 bases and J lost 4 bases. The CDR3 DNA reads as TGTGCCAGCAGCCAAGACCCCGGGCTAGCGGCAGAGACCCAGTACTTC. Translated, it gives CASSQDPGLAAETQYF.

This clonotype was detected a few times. This chain uses TRBV12-3 or TRBV12-4 with TRBJ1-2; 8 bases fit TRBD1. V was pared by 2 bases and J by 7 bases, with 6 bases of the junction left unmatched. This CDR3 spans 14 amino acids. The CDR3 bases are TGTGCCAGCAGTTTAAGGGACAGGCGCAGTGGCTACACCTTC. This sequence encodes CASSLRDRRSGYTF.

This clonotype was detected a few times. This CDR3 reads CASSKGHEQYF. The CDR3 nucleotides read TGCGCCAGCAGCAAGGGCCACGAGCAGTACTTC. The chain joins TRBV5-1 to TRBJ2-7; D remains unclear. The germline V and J ends were trimmed by 4 bases and 5 bases, with 7 bases remaining between them. Looked up from germline, CDR1 is SGHRS and CDR2 is YFSETQ. CDR3 size: 11 residues.

V usage is TRBV12-3 or TRBV12-4 and J usage is TRBJ2-7, with D hard to call. V lost 3 bases, J lost 0 bases, and 9 bases lay in between. This CDR3 spans 14 amino acids. The CDR3 DNA follows: TGTGCCAGCAGTTTCGCTTCAAACTCCTACGAGCAGTACTTC. Amino acid sequence: CASSFASNSYEQYF.

J is TRBJ1-2 and V is TRBV27, with a weak D call TRBD1 (6 bases). Trimming took 5 bases from V and 8 from J, leaving 15 bases between them. The CDR3 spans 13 residues. Germline lookup yields CDR1 MNHEY and CDR2 SMNVEV (reference sequence). The CDR3 reads CASSRGDASGYTF. In DNA, the CDR3 is TGTGCCAGCAGTAGGGGGGACGCGTCCGGCTACACCTTC.

The genes are TRBV12-3 or TRBV12-4 and TRBJ2-3; 7 nucleotides align to TRBD2. The CDR3 runs 15 residues. V lost 3 bases to trimming and J lost 2 bases; unmatched junction nucleotides: 5. In nucleotides, the CDR3 is TGTGCCAGCAGTTTGGGCGGGGGATACACAGATACGCAGTATTTT. It yields the protein CASSLGGGYTDTQYF.

The V and J genes are TRBV27 and TRBJ1-1, with D unresolved. Trimming removed 1 base from V and 0 bases from J, with 6 bases in between. Germline CDR1 reads MNHEY; CDR2 reads SMNVEV (reference sequence). This CDR3 is built from 14 residues. CDR3 amino acids: CASSLLDLNTEAFF. The CDR3 bases are TGTGCCAGCAGTTTATTAGACTTGAACACTGAAGCTTTCTTT.

V and J are TRBV7-2 and TRBJ1-6; TRBD1 matches at 9 bases. This CDR3 is 15 amino acids long. J gave up 9 bases and V 7 bases, and 10 bases lay outside the gene matches. From germline, CDR1 is SGHTA and CDR2 FQGNSA. CDR3 loop: CASTPPTGGSSPLHF. In DNA, the CDR3 is TGTGCCAGCACCCCCCCGACAGGGGGTAGTTCACCCCTCCACTTT.